The entry that follows covers one T cell receptor beta chain sequence. This record belongs to a study of control samples from healthy donors and cancer patients. The table came from immunoSEQ multiplex PCR; TCRdb's copy has only in-frame clones and leaves some out. The data hold fewer than 60,000 clones, with approximately 89% observed a single time. The TCR was taken from a woman aged 60-70 years with lung cancer. Sequenced input: PBMCs.

The CDR3 bases are TGCGCCAGCAGCTTGGCCAGCGGGGGATACAATGAGCAGTTCTTC. This codes for CASSLASGGYNEQFF. The chain couples TRBV5-1 to TRBJ2-1, with 8 positions matching TRBD2. The length of the CDR3 is 15 residues. CDR1 and CDR2 from the germline V gene are SGHRS and YFSETQ. The trim removed 0 bases at V and 4 bases at J, leaving 3 bases unmatched.